Listed below are T cell receptor beta chains from one sample, sequenced in a study of Tregs in tolerant kidney transplant recipients. Generated by immunoSEQ multiplex PCR, the TCRdb table keeps only in-frame clones and is missing some. The table includes fewer than 100,000 clones, roughly 93% detected once. Sequencing was performed on CD4+ T cells from blood, taken before the transplant. Every receptor here comes from a human donor who received a combined kidney and bone marrow transplant. Both conserved end residues are trimmed from each CDR3.

TRBV28	TRBJ1-6	ASGRLGGGENSPLH
TRBV5-1	TRBJ2-7	ASSLVGTSFYEQY
TRBV19	TRBJ1-4	ASSLRQGEEKLF
TRBV19	TRBJ1-5	ASRAGQKGNQPQH
TRBV5-1	TRBJ1-1	ASSSQGGTEAF
TRBV7-9	TRBJ2-1	ASSLQAGPYNEQF
TRBV19	TRBJ1-1	ASSMRFLQPQGTEAF
TRBV11-3	TRBJ2-1	ASSPLISGSEQF
TRBV21-1	TRBJ2-7	ASSGQPGSSYEQY
TRBV11-3	TRBJ2-7	ASTPGSSGSSYEQY
TRBV15	TRBJ2-1	ATTNGLAGLDEQF